These 25 T cell receptor beta chains share one sample of origin, sequenced in a study of glioma-infiltrating T cells after dendritic cell vaccination (dated by TCRdb to between 2015 and 2016). What the time point label conveys for this sample: after dendritic cell vaccination, including at tumor progression/relapse. Libraries were made using the immunoSEQ multiplex PCR assay. TCRdb re-hosts the immuneACCESS table, in-frame sequences only. Its copies lack some clones; in the studies checked, an unresolved V gene accounts for under half of them, and the cause for the rest is not known. The sample table records roughly 100,000 clones; about 90% of these occur just once. The ten largest clones represent 2.5% to 3% of the sample. The sequencing here drew on blood, taken after dendritic cell vaccination. Every receptor here comes from a human donor with glioblastoma.

V is TRBV6-6 and J is TRBJ2-5; 7 positions agree with TRBD2. Looked up from germline, CDR1 is MNHNY and CDR2 is SVGAGI (reference sequence). The junction had 3 bases not matched to a gene; V was cut back by 9 bases and J by 5 bases. The length of the CDR3 is 11 residues. The CDR3 region is CASRRGETQYF. CDR3 DNA: TGTGCCAGTCGGCGGGGGGAGACCCAGTACTTC.

V usage is TRBV12-5 and J usage is TRBJ1-2; TRBD1 agrees at 7 bases. Unmatched junction bases numbered 2, after V lost 3 bases and J lost 4 bases. From germline, CDR1 is LGHNT and CDR2 FRNRAP. The CDR3 loop spans 13 amino acids. CDR3 amino acids: CASGFGQAYGYTF. As DNA, the CDR3 is TGTGCTAGTGGTTTTGGACAGGCCTATGGCTACACCTTC.

The CDR3 DNA follows: TGTGCCAGCTCACCACTCCACAGGGACGTTGAGCAGTTCTTC. The encoded protein is CASSPLHRDVEQFF. The J gene is TRBJ2-1, the V gene TRBV18; possibly TRBD1 for D (6 bases). The CDR3 consists of 14 residues. The ends were cut back, 1 base at V and 9 bases at J, with 13 bases in the middle. Germline loops: CDR1 KGHSH, CDR2 LQKENI.

The chain uses TRBV27 and TRBJ1-5, with D maybe TRBD1 (5 bases). CDR1 is MNHEY and CDR2 is SMNVEV in the germline V gene (reference sequence). The V and J ends lost 5 bases and 2 bases respectively, with 13 bases between them. This CDR3 region has 15 residues. This CDR3 reads CASSNQGPGNQPQHF. The CDR3 coding sequence is TGTGCCAGCAGTAATCAGGGTCCGGGCAATCAGCCCCAGCATTTT.

CDR3 residues: CAWSVGQGLNTEAFF. CDR3 sequence (DNA): TGTGCCTGGAGTGTAGGGCAGGGGCTGAACACTGAAGCTTTCTTT. The V call is TRBV30, the J call TRBJ1-1, with D perhaps TRBD1 (6 bases). CDR1 and CDR2 (germline): GTSNPN, SVGIG (reference sequence). Trimming pared 0 bases from V and 0 bases from J, leaving 11 bases between. This CDR3 comprises 15 residues.

For this clone: The same CDR3 arises from other DNA sequences in this sample as well. J is TRBJ1-6 and V is TRBV2; D is perhaps TRBD1 (5 bases). Germline assignment: CDR1 SNHLY and CDR2 FYNNEI. The CDR3 runs 13 residues. V was clipped by 5 bases and J by 4 bases, with 6 bases between them. CDR3 residues: CASSKGYNSPLHF. CDR3 DNA: TGTGCCAGCAGTAAGGGGTATAATTCACCCCTCCACTTT.

J is TRBJ2-7 and V is TRBV11-3; a weak D match, TRBD2 (6 bases). Trimming cost V 0 bases and J 6 bases, with 9 bases left between them. The germline V gene has CDR1 SGHNT and CDR2 YENEEA. The length of the CDR3 is 13 residues. The CDR3 sequence: CASSLDPEGEQYF. The CDR3 region has the DNA TGTGCCAGCAGCTTAGACCCGGAGGGCGAGCAGTACTTC.

V gene TRBV9 combines with J gene TRBJ2-1; TRBD2 aligns across 10 bases. The V segment lost 4 bases and the J segment 4 bases; nucleotides outside the gene matches: 2. Germline V gives CDR1 SGDLS, CDR2 YYNGEE. CDR3 length: 14 residues. The CDR3 DNA follows: TGTGCCAGCAGCAGGACTAGCGGTTACAATGAGCAGTTCTTC. The encoded protein is CASSRTSGYNEQFF.

This chain connects TRBV27 to TRBJ1-2, with 7 nucleotides matching TRBD1. The junction had 13 bases not matched to a gene; V was cut back by 2 bases and J by 1 base. The CDR3 has 18 residues. Germline CDR1 reads MNHEY; CDR2 reads SMNVEV (reference sequence). The CDR3 region has the DNA TGTGCCAGCAGTTTAGGGGCAGGGGGAACTACTCTTAACTATGGCTACACCTTC. Translated, it gives CASSLGAGGTTLNYGYTF.

The V gene is TRBV7-3, the J gene TRBJ2-5; 9 nucleotides align to TRBD2. V lost 5 bases and J lost 5; bases outside the gene matches: 9. From germline, CDR1 is SGHTA and CDR2 FQGTGA. The CDR3 consists of 15 residues. DNA for the CDR3: TGTGCCAGCAGCGCCAGCGGGAGGACCTACGAGACCCAGTACTTC. It codes for CASSASGRTYETQYF.

The rearrangement uses TRBV29-1 and TRBJ2-7, with D perhaps matching TRBD1 (5 bases). V shed 4 bases and J shed 2 bases, with 18 bases lying between them. Germline CDR1 SQVTM, CDR2 ANQGSEA. This CDR3 spans 15 amino acids. Here the CDR3 reads CSVVGANRGPYEQYF. The CDR3 DNA reads TGCAGCGTTGTTGGGGCCAACAGAGGCCCCTACGAGCAGTACTTC.

The rearrangement joins TRBV5-1 to TRBJ2-1; 10 bases are a match to TRBD2. The CDR3 loop spans 17 amino acids. The J segment lost 8 bases and the V segment lost 2 bases, leaving 13 bases of the junction unmatched. Per the germline V gene, CDR1 is SGHRS and CDR2 is YFSETQ. CDR3 bases: TGCGCCAGCAGCTTCCTCCCTTCTAGCGGGAGTGGGGATGAGCAGTTCTTC. This gives the protein CASSFLPSSGSGDEQFF.

This clone was counted a few times. The CDR3 region has the DNA TGTGCCAGCAGCCCTCTAGCGGGGAGCAATCAGCCCCAGCATTTT. Residues: CASSPLAGSNQPQHF. V is TRBV2 and J is TRBJ1-5; D unclear. CDR1 SNHLY and CDR2 FYNNEI come from the germline V gene. V lost 6 bases, J lost 1 base, and 13 bases lay in between. CDR3 size: 15 residues.

V and J are TRBV12-5 and TRBJ2-7; D call uncertain. The CDR3 sequence is 13 residues long. Germline loops: CDR1 LGHNT, CDR2 FRNRAP. V was cut by 7 bases and J by 4 bases, with 14 bases left in between. The CDR3 is CASASPQKYEQYF. The CDR3 nucleotides read TGTGCTAGTGCCTCCCCTCAGAAGTACGAGCAGTACTTC.

The chain is built from TRBV7-3 and TRBJ2-2; D gene ambiguous. Trimming shortened V by 6 bases and J by 5 bases, and 4 bases separated the two germline ends. CDR1 is SGHTA and CDR2 is FQGTGA in the germline V gene. This CDR3 is built from 11 residues. The CDR3 spells CASRATGELFF. DNA for the CDR3: TGTGCCAGCAGGGCTACCGGGGAGCTGTTTTTT.

The gene calls are TRBV10-2 and TRBJ2-7; TRBD1 agrees at 9 bases. Trimming removed 5 bases from V and 4 bases from J; junction bases left unmatched: 9. CDR1 and CDR2 from the germline V gene are WSHSY and SAAADI. There are 15 residues in the CDR3. The CDR3 here is CASSRPGQGLYEQYF. The DNA of the CDR3 is TGCGCCAGCAGTAGACCGGGACAGGGCCTATACGAGCAGTACTTC.

The chain employs TRBV2 and TRBJ2-5; maybe TRBD2 (6 bases). The ends were cut back, 4 bases at V and 5 bases at J, with 14 bases in the middle. The CDR3 extends over 14 amino acids. Per the germline V gene, CDR1 is SNHLY and CDR2 is FYNNEI. DNA for the CDR3: TGTGCCAGCAGTGCCCTTCTAGCGAGGGAGACCCAGTACTTC. It is translated as CASSALLARETQYF.

The chain has TRBV7-8 and TRBJ1-6; the D gene is possibly TRBD1 (6 bases). CDR3 length equals 16 residues. Trimming removed 2 bases from V and 5 bases from J, with 13 bases in between. Germline CDR1 reads SGHVS; CDR2 reads FQNEAQ. The CDR3 here is CASSLNSWTDNSPLHF. The CDR3 DNA is TGTGCCAGCAGCTTAAATTCTTGGACAGATAATTCACCCCTCCACTTT. The full variable domain, its missing parts supplied by reference TRBV7-8 and TRBJ1-6, is GAGVSQSPRYKVAKRGQDVALRCDPISGHVSLFWYQQALGQGPEFLTYFQNEAQLDKSGLPSDRFFAERPEGSVSTLKIQRTQQEDSAVYLCASSLNSWTDNSPLHFGNGTRLTVT.

The rearrangement joins TRBV7-2 to TRBJ1-2; D not certain. Trimming pared 7 bases from V and 4 bases from J, leaving 16 bases between. This CDR3 is 14 amino acids long. Germline-derived CDR1 and CDR2 are SGHTA and FQGNSA. The CDR3 bases are TGTGCCAGCACCTCAAGCGGGGAGGGCTATGGCTACACCTTC. This translates into CASTSSGEGYGYTF.

The chain couples TRBV20-1 to TRBJ2-3; unclear D gene. V was shortened by 6 bases and J by 6 bases, with 10 bases between the two germline ends. Germline V gene data show CDR1 as DFQATT and CDR2 as SNEGSKA (reference sequence). This CDR3 has 11 residues. As DNA, the CDR3 is TGCAGTGCCCGATCAGCGGATACGCAGTATTTT. Protein: CSARSADTQYF.

The gene calls are TRBV7-9 and TRBJ2-1; 9 nucleotides align to TRBD2. This CDR3 is built from 16 residues. J gave up 2 bases and V 5 bases, and 7 bases lay outside the gene matches. The V gene's germline CDR1 is SEHNR and CDR2 FQNEAQ (reference sequence). The CDR3 region has the DNA TGTGCCAGCAGCCCCTTAGCGGGAGTCCCCTACAATGAGCAGTTCTTC. It specifies CASSPLAGVPYNEQFF. Filled out from reference TRBV7-9 and TRBJ2-1, the complete variable domain reads DTGVSQNPRHKITKRGQNVTFRCDPISEHNRLYWYRQTLGQGPEFLTYFQNEAQLEKSRLLSDRFSAERPKGSFSTLEIQRTEQGDSAMYLCASSPLAGVPYNEQFFGPGTRLTVL.

This rearrangement joins TRBV9 to TRBJ2-1; 13 bases match TRBD2. Germline CDR1 SGDLS, CDR2 YYNGEE. J gave up 6 bases and V 3 bases, and 3 bases lay outside the gene matches. The CDR3 has 15 residues. CDR3 loop: CASSAGLAGLNEQFF. CDR3 bases: TGTGCCAGCAGCGCGGGACTAGCGGGACTCAATGAGCAGTTCTTC.

The chain joins TRBV4-1 to TRBJ2-1, with TRBD2 identical over 11 bases. Germline CDR1 and CDR2: MGHRA and YSYEKL. This CDR3 contains 16 residues. Losses at the gene ends were 1 base for V and 2 bases for J; bases not matched to a gene: 1. The CDR3 loop is CASSQGTSGPYNEQFF. DNA for the CDR3: TGCGCCAGCAGCCAAGGGACTAGCGGGCCCTACAATGAGCAGTTCTTC.

This clone was seen a handful of times. Here the CDR3 reads CASSLAGGDTDTQYF. DNA for the CDR3: TGTGCCAGCAGCCTAGCGGGGGGGGACACAGATACGCAGTATTTT. J is TRBJ2-3 and V is TRBV5-4; 12 bases are shared with TRBD2. Per the germline V gene, CDR1 is SGHNT and CDR2 is YYREEE (reference sequence). The CDR3 consists of 15 residues. The V segment lost 4 bases and the J segment 2 bases; nucleotides outside the gene matches: 2.

The gene calls are TRBV7-2 and TRBJ2-7; D gene unclear. The germline V gene encodes CDR1 SGHTA and CDR2 FQGNSA. Trimming took 1 base from V and 3 from J, leaving 13 bases between them. The CDR3 covers 15 residues. Here the CDR3 DNA reads TGTGCCAGCAGCTTAGGAAGTAACAGCAACTACGAGCAGTACTTC. Protein: CASSLGSNSNYEQYF.